This TCR beta chain was profiled in a study of Graves' ophthalmopathy and Graves' hyperthyroidism. Whole-study findings and limits: Appearing in blood as well were most expanded thyroid clonotypes above 0.001 frequency.

The sequenced template was RNA, covering the TCR beta CDR3 region. The first round was an RT-PCR with HTBI primers, and the second round was a multiplex PCR. TCRdb reprocessed the multiplex PCR reads with MiXCR, giving one entry per CDR3 protein. The table includes hundreds of thousands of distinct CDR3 sequences, 21% detected once. The study recruited hyperthyroidism patients aged 18 to 65 who were newly diagnosed, under 2 months' duration. Pregnant or lactating patients and those with other autoimmune diseases or uncontrolled infections were excluded. The V gene end was trimmed by 5 bases and the J gene end by 2 bases; junction bases not matched to a gene: 6. Germline CDR1 and CDR2: MNHNS and SASEGT. The length of the CDR3 is 14 residues. Points on this clonotype: Its antigen remains unidentified.

The chain has TRBV6-1 and TRBJ2-7, with 7 bases fitting TRBD1. This clonotype was sampled from a woman under 30 with stable Graves' hyperthyroidism. The sequenced sample consisted of peripheral blood. The CDR3 loop is CASSIRGPTYEQYF. CDR3 DNA sequence: TGTGCCAGCAGTATAAGGGGGCCCACCTACGAGCAGTACTTC.